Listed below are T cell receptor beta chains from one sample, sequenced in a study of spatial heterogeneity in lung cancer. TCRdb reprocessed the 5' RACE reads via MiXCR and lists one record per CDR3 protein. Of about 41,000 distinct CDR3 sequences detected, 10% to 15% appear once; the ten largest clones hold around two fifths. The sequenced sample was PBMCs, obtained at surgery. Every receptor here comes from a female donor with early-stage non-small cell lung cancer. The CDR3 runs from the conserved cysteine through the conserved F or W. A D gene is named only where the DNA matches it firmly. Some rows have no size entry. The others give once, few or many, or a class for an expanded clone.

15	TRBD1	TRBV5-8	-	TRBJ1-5	CASSPRQGGNQPQHF	TGTGCCAGCAGCCCTAGACAGGGGGGGAATCAGCCCCAGCATTTT
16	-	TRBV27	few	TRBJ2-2	CASSLGGLLGTGELFF	TGTGCCAGCAGTTTGGGGGGGCTGTTGGGCACCGGGGAGCTGTTTTTT
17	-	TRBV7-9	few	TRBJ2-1	CASSLGPPGPRDNEQFF	TGTGCCAGCAGCTTAGGGCCTCCGGGACCACGGGACAATGAGCAGTTCTTC
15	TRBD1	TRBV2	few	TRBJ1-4	CASTRGQGANEKLFF	TGTGCCAGCACCCGAGGACAGGGCGCTAATGAAAAACTGTTTTTT
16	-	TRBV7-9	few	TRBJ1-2	CASSLEGPPTNYGYTF	TGTGCCAGCAGCTTAGAAGGTCCGCCAACCAACTATGGCTACACCTTC
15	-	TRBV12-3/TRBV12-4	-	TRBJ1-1	CASSSLIRGNTEAFF	TGTGCCAGCAGTTCCCTTATACGGGGGAACACTGAAGCTTTCTTT
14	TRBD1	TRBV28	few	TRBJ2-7	CASSWGQGRGEQYF	TGTGCCAGCAGTTGGGGACAGGGGAGGGGCGAGCAGTACTTC
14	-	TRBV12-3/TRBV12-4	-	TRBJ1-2	CASTLAAGYYGYTF	TGTGCCAGCACCTTAGCCGCAGGATACTATGGCTACACCTTC
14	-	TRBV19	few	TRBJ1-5	CASNPTGGPQAQHF	TGTGCCAGTAACCCTACCGGCGGCCCCCAGGCCCAGCATTTT
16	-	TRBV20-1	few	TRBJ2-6	CSASSTGYAGANVLTF	TGCAGTGCTAGTTCGACAGGCTACGCTGGGGCCAACGTCCTGACTTTC
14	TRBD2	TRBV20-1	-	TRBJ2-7	CSALSGLAYDEQYF	TGCAGTGCTCTCTCGGGACTAGCGTATGACGAGCAGTACTTC
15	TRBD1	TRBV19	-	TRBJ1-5	CASNPRQGGDQPQHF	TGTGCCAGTAACCCCAGACAGGGCGGGGATCAGCCCCAGCATTTT
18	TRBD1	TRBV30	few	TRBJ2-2	CAWSMLTGGLMYTGELFF	TGTGCCTGGAGCATGTTGACAGGGGGCCTGATGTACACCGGGGAGCTGTTTTTT
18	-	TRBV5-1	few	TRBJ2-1	CASSPGQRGRSSYNEQFF	TGCGCCAGCAGCCCTGGACAGAGGGGCAGGAGCTCCTACAATGAGCAGTTCTTC
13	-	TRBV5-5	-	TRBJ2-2	CASSSWTTGELFF	TGTGCCAGCAGCTCATGGACCACCGGGGAGCTGTTTTTT
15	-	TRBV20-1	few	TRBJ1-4	CSATLDSTTNEKLFF	TGCAGTGCTACCCTGGACAGCACAACTAATGAAAAACTGTTTTTT
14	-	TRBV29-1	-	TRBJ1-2	CSVVVFGSDYGYTF	TGCAGCGTTGTGGTCTTTGGTAGCGACTATGGCTACACCTTC
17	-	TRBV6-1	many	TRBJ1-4	CASSEGWGSSTNEKLFF	TGTGCCAGCAGTGAAGGTTGGGGCTCTTCAACTAATGAAAAACTGTTTTTT
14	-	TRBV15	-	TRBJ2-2	CATSRVEGAGELFF	TGTGCCACCAGCAGAGTCGAGGGCGCCGGGGAGCTGTTTTTT
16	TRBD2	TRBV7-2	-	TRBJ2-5	CASSLEGLAVGGTQYF	TGTGCCAGCAGCTTAGAGGGACTAGCGGTAGGAGGGACCCAGTACTTC
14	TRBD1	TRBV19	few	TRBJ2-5	CARDRDRVLETQYF	TGTGCCAGAGACCGGGACAGGGTTCTAGAGACCCAGTACTTC
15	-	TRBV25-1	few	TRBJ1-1	CASRPTGNRNTEAFF	TGTGCCAGCAGGCCTACAGGGAACCGGAACACTGAAGCTTTCTTT
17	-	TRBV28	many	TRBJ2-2	CASSESRAEPLPSELFF	TGTGCCAGCAGTGAAAGTCGGGCAGAACCACTACCCTCGGAGCTGTTTTTT
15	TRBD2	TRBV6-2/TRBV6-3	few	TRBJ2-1	CASSNPGTSYNEQFF	TGTGCCAGCAGTAACCCCGGGACTAGCTACAATGAGCAGTTCTTC
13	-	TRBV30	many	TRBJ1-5	CAWSGQSNQPQHF	TGTGCCTGGAGTGGACAGTCAAATCAGCCCCAGCATTTT
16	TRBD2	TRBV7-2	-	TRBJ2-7	CASSLRGSRGVYEQYF	TGTGCCAGCAGCTTACGGGGTTCGCGGGGGGTCTACGAGCAGTACTTC
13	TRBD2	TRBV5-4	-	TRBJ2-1	CASSPHRGGALYF	TGTGCCAGCAGCCCGCATCGCGGGGGTGCGTTGTACTTC
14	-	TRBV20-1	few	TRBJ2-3	CSARDSPLPDTQYF	TGCAGTGCTAGGGACAGCCCCTTACCAGATACGCAGTATTTT
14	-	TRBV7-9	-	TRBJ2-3	CASSLGQHIDTQYF	TGTGCCAGCAGCTTAGGGCAGCACATAGATACGCAGTATTTT
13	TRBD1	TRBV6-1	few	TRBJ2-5	CAKDRGQQETQYF	TGTGCCAAGGACAGGGGGCAACAAGAGACCCAGTACTTC
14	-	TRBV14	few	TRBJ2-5	CASSQGAFQETQYF	TGTGCCAGCAGCCAAGGAGCGTTCCAAGAGACCCAGTACTTC
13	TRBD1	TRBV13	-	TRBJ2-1	CASRGGLYNEQFF	TGTGCCAGCAGAGGGGGCCTCTACAATGAGCAGTTCTTC
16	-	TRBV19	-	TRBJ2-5	CASSIGQGGTQETQYF	TGTGCCAGTAGTATTGGACAGGGAGGGACGCAAGAGACCCAGTACTTC
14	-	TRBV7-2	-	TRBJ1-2	CASSLDQGGYGYTF	TGTGCCAGCAGCTTAGATCAGGGAGGCTATGGCTACACCTTC
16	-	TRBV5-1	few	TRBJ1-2	CASSLVGGSGGDGYTF	TGCGCCAGCAGCTTGGTTGGAGGCTCGGGCGGGGATGGCTACACCTTC
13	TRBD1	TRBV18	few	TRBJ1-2	CASSMGQAGSYTF	TGTGCCAGCTCGATGGGACAGGCCGGGAGCTACACCTTC
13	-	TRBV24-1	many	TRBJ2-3	CATSDLRADTQYF	TGTGCCACCAGTGATTTGAGGGCAGATACGCAGTATTTT
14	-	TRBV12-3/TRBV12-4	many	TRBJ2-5	CASSPAEIQETQYF	TGTGCCAGCAGCCCAGCGGAAATTCAAGAGACCCAGTACTTC
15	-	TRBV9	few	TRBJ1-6	CASSVEEAGNSPLHF	TGTGCCAGCAGCGTAGAGGAGGCCGGGAATTCACCCCTCCACTTT
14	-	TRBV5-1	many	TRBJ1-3	CASSLHSSGNTIYF	TGCGCCAGCAGCTTGCACAGCTCTGGAAACACCATATATTTT
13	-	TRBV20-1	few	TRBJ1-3	CSASRGPGNTIYF	TGCAGTGCTTCCCGTGGGCCTGGAAACACCATATATTTT
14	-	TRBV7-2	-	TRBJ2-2	CASSLVLNTGELFF	TGTGCCAGCAGCTTAGTACTTAACACCGGGGAGCTGTTTTTT
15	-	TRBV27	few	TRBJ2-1	CASSLSGGPYNEQFF	TGTGCCAGCAGTTTATCGGGGGGCCCCTACAATGAGCAGTTCTTC
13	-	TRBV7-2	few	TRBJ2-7	CASSSKITYEQYF	TGTGCCAGCAGCTCTAAAATAACCTACGAGCAGTACTTC
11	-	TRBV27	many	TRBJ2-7	CASRAAGLQYF	TGTGCCAGCAGGGCTGCCGGTTTGCAGTACTTC
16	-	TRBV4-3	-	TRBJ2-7	CASSQDLADSIYEQYF	TGCGCCAGCAGCCAAGATCTCGCAGATTCCATTTACGAGCAGTACTTC
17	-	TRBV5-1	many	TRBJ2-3	CASSPRAPATGTDTQYF	TGCGCCAGCAGCCCTCGAGCCCCCGCGACAGGCACAGATACGCAGTATTTT
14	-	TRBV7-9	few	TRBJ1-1	CASSLWHWNTEAFF	TGTGCCAGCAGCTTATGGCATTGGAACACTGAAGCTTTCTTT
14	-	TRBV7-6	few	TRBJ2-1	CASSITGTYNEQFF	TGTGCCAGCAGCATAACCGGGACCTACAATGAGCAGTTCTTC
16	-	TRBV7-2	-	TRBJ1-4	CASSLVAGKGNEKLFF	TGTGCCAGCAGCTTAGTTGCAGGGAAGGGGAACGAAAAACTGTTTTTT
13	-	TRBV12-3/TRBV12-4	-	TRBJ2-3	CASSLGDMYTQYF	TGTGCCAGCAGTTTAGGCGATATGTATACGCAGTATTTT
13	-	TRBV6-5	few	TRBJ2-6	CASRSPGANVLTF	TGTGCCAGCAGGTCTCCTGGGGCCAACGTCCTGACTTTC
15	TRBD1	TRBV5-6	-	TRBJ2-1	CASSYRGRRDNEQFF	TGTGCCAGCAGCTACAGGGGGCGCCGGGACAATGAGCAGTTCTTC
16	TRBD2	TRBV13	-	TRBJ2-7	CASSSESGGADYEQYF	TGTGCCAGCAGCTCGGAAAGCGGGGGGGCCGATTACGAGCAGTACTTC
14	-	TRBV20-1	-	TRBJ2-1	CSARGMGIVDEQFF	TGCAGTGCTAGAGGTATGGGGATCGTCGATGAGCAGTTCTTC
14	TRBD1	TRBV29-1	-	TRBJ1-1	CSAAGTGSNTEAFF	TGCAGCGCTGCCGGGACAGGGTCGAACACTGAAGCTTTCTTT
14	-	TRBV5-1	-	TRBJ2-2	CASGNQPNTGELFF	TGCGCCTCGGGGAACCAGCCGAACACCGGGGAGCTGTTTTTT
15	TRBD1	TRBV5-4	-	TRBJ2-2	CASSFGQANTGELFF	TGTGCCAGCAGCTTCGGACAGGCCAACACCGGGGAGCTGTTTTTT
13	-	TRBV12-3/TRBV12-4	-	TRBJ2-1	CASSSRSENEQFF	TGTGCCAGCAGTTCTCGGTCGGAGAATGAGCAGTTCTTC